This note documents a single TCR beta chain sequence. The V and J ends lost 6 bases and 4 bases, in that order; junction bases with no gene match: 8. The CDR3 length is 14 residues. The germline gives CDR1 MDHEN, CDR2 SYDVKM. With random hexamers, reverse transcription was performed on about 0.5 to 1 ug of RNA. TCRdb fed the immunoSEQ multiplex PCR reads into MiXCR, producing one record per CDR3 protein. The data hold 150,000 to 200,000 distinct CDR3 sequences, with around 94% observed a single time. The data derive from a study of CD8 T cells in Susac syndrome. The chain links TRBV28 to TRBJ1-2; TRBD1 agrees at 7 bases. Sequencing used CD4+ T cells from PBMCs. The TCR comes from a human donor in good health. CDR3 sequence (DNA): TGTGCCAGCAGGACGACAGGGTATAGCTATGGCTACACCTTC. Protein product: CASRTTGYSYGYTF.